This passage covers 24 T cell receptor beta chains from one sample sequenced in a study of CD8 T cells in Susac syndrome. When the RNA was reverse transcribed, random hexamers were used with an input of roughly 0.45 to 1 ug. TCRdb itself ran the immunoSEQ multiplex PCR reads through MiXCR, one entry per CDR3 protein. The table includes almost 450,000 distinct CDR3 sequences, around 85% detected once. The sample consisted of CD8+ T cells from PBMCs. The source of these receptors is a human donor with multiple sclerosis.

Remarks on this clonotype: Germline is not matched at one junction end, which may reflect a read error. CDR3 loop: CTSSQDPPAGTRATEAFF. The CDR3 nucleotides read TGTACCAGCAGCCAAGATCCTCCCGCAGGGACTCGGGCTACTGAAGCTTTCTTT. The chain couples TRBV3-1 to TRBJ1-1, with D perhaps TRBD1 (5 bases). The V gene's germline CDR1 is LGHDT and CDR2 YNNKEL (reference sequence). This CDR3 contains 18 residues.

The J gene is TRBJ2-7, the V gene TRBV20-1; D is unresolved. The CDR3 is made up of 11 amino acids. Germline V gene sequence: CDR1 DFQATT, CDR2 SNEGSKA (reference sequence). The CDR3 sequence is CSVGASYEQYF. The CDR3 bases are TGCTCAGTTGGCGCCTCCTACGAGCAGTACTTC.

V and J are TRBV10-3 and TRBJ2-7; 9 bases agree with TRBD2. This CDR3 has 16 residues. The J segment lost 2 bases and the V segment lost 3 bases, leaving 8 bases of the junction unmatched. Germline CDR1 and CDR2: ENHRY and SYGVKD. As DNA, the CDR3 is TGTGCCATCAGTGACGAGCGGGAGGAGGGGACCTACGAGCAGTACTTC. Encoded protein: CAISDEREEGTYEQYF.

The chain uses TRBV5-4 and TRBJ2-1; D might be TRBD2 (6 bases). This CDR3 is built from 14 residues. Germline V gene data show CDR1 as SGHNT and CDR2 as YYREEE (reference sequence). V was clipped by 6 bases and J by 3 bases, with 13 bases between them. CDR3: CASTPLGGYNEQFF. DNA of the CDR3: TGTGCCAGCACCCCCTTGGGGGGCTACAATGAGCAGTTCTTC.

This clonotype occurred once. This chain links TRBV24-1 with TRBJ1-2; D not resolved. In germline, CDR1 is KGHDR, CDR2 SFDVKD. V gave up 4 bases and J gave up 0 bases, with 8 bases separating them. This CDR3 comprises 14 residues. DNA for the CDR3: TGTGCCACCAGTGACACGGACTCTAACTATGGCTACACCTTC. This translates into CATSDTDSNYGYTF.

This clonotype was seen only a few times. The V and J genes are TRBV15 and TRBJ2-7, with 11 positions matching TRBD1. V shed 2 bases and J 3 bases; nucleotides not matched to a gene: 6. The CDR3 contains 16 residues. CDR1 and CDR2 (germline): LNHNV, YYDKDF (reference sequence). CDR3 amino acids: CATSRQPGQGVYEQYF. In DNA, the CDR3 is TGTGCCACCAGCAGACAACCGGGACAGGGGGTCTACGAGCAGTACTTC.

The chain couples TRBV24-1 to TRBJ2-3, with TRBD1 matching 9 bases. Germline V gene sequence: CDR1 KGHDR, CDR2 SFDVKD. V was clipped by 5 bases and J by 3 bases; unmatched bases: 8. The CDR3 runs 16 residues. The CDR3 is CATSAADRGGTDTQYF. The CDR3 DNA reads as TGTGCCACCAGTGCCGCGGACAGGGGAGGAACAGATACGCAGTATTTT.

The chain is built from TRBV5-1 and TRBJ1-5; D might be TRBD1 (6 bases). The V gene's germline CDR1 is SGHRS and CDR2 YFSETQ. This CDR3 region has 15 residues. V lost 0 bases and J 3 bases, leaving 10 bases between the germline ends. The CDR3 DNA sequence: TGCGCCAGCAGCTTGGGACAGGATGACAATCAGCCCCAGCATTTT. It specifies CASSLGQDDNQPQHF.

V gene TRBV5-1 combines with J gene TRBJ1-1, with D possibly being TRBD1 (6 bases). The V end was cut by 7 bases, the J end by 2 bases, with 12 bases between. The germline CDR1 and CDR2 sequences are SGHRS and YFSETQ. The CDR3 contains 13 residues. CDR3 coding DNA: TGCGCCAGCGCAGGACAGTTCAACACTGAAGCTTTCTTT. Protein product: CASAGQFNTEAFF.

The chain has TRBV20-1 and TRBJ2-1; D gene unclear. The CDR3 spans 14 residues. CDR1 and CDR2 from the germline V gene are DFQATT and SNEGSKA (reference sequence). V lost 3 bases, J lost 4 bases, and 13 bases lay in between. The chain's CDR3 is CSARAKEDYNEQFF. CDR3 coding DNA: TGCAGTGCTAGGGCGAAGGAAGATTACAATGAGCAGTTCTTC.

The chain has TRBV28 and TRBJ1-1, with 9 bases fitting TRBD1. There are 14 residues in the CDR3. Germline V lookup: CDR1 MDHEN, CDR2 SYDVKM. V dropped 5 bases and J dropped 4; count of bases not matched to a gene: 5. CDR3 sequence reads: CASSRDRAGTEAFF. CDR3 nucleotides: TGTGCCAGCAGTAGGGACAGGGCCGGCACTGAAGCTTTCTTT.

The chain carries TRBV7-9 and TRBJ1-5; D may be TRBD1 (5 bases). The V gene's germline CDR1 is SEHNR and CDR2 FQNEAQ (reference sequence). The V end was cut by 5 bases, the J end by 7 bases, with 15 bases between. The CDR3 sequence is 14 residues long. In DNA form, the CDR3 reads TGTGCCAGCAGCACGGGGGGGGTAGGACAGCCCCAGCATTTT. Translated: CASSTGGVGQPQHF.

The chain recombines TRBV27 with TRBJ2-3, with D perhaps assigned TRBD1 or TRBD2 (7 bases each). The CDR3 spans 17 residues. Germline lookup yields CDR1 MNHEY and CDR2 SMNVEV (reference sequence). The ends were cut back, 0 bases at V and 2 bases at J, with 15 bases in the middle. This chain's CDR3 is CASSLSGRGLHTDTQYF. The CDR3 DNA sequence: TGTGCCAGCAGTTTATCAGGGAGGGGGCTCCACACAGATACGCAGTATTTT.

This sequence joins TRBV6-5 and TRBJ2-1, with 8 bases aligning to TRBD2. CDR3 length: 14 residues. Germline V gene sequence: CDR1 MNHEY, CDR2 SVGAGI. V lost 2 bases, J lost 8 bases, and 5 bases stayed unmatched. The CDR3 DNA follows: TGTGCCAGCAGTTACGGTCGGGGGGGTCATGAGCAGTTCTTC. Translating it yields CASSYGRGGHEQFF.

The rearrangement links TRBV4-1 to TRBJ1-6; D gene ambiguous. Germline V gene data show CDR1 as MGHRA and CDR2 as YSYEKL. CDR3 size: 17 residues. V dropped 1 base and J dropped 11 bases, with 21 bases sitting between them. CDR3 residues: CASSQAPNGGIEAPLHF. The CDR3, as DNA: TGCGCCAGCAGCCAAGCTCCAAACGGAGGGATTGAGGCACCCCTCCACTTT.

This clonotype was observed a handful of times. This chain's CDR3 is CAWSSGRGGSEQYF. Written as DNA, the CDR3 is TGTGCCTGGAGTTCAGGACGGGGGGGCTCCGAGCAGTACTTC. The chain employs TRBV30 and TRBJ2-7; 8 positions agree with TRBD2. Germline loops: CDR1 GTSNPN, CDR2 SVGIG (reference sequence). The CDR3 is 14 amino acids. The J segment lost 6 bases and the V segment lost 2 bases, leaving 9 bases of the junction unmatched.

V and J are TRBV28 and TRBJ2-3, with 10 bases fitting TRBD1. CDR3 length: 15 residues. The germline gives CDR1 MDHEN, CDR2 SYDVKM. With V trimmed by 5 bases and J by 7 bases, 9 bases remained unmatched. CDR3 DNA: TGTGCCAGCAGTCTCCTCGGGACAGGGGAACATACGCAGTATTTT. Residues: CASSLLGTGEHTQYF.

This clonotype was detected only once. The chain has TRBV4-1 and TRBJ2-1, with TRBD2 as a possible D gene (6 bases). The V end lost 3 bases, the J end lost 0 bases, and 12 bases lay between the germline ends. The CDR3 is 16 residues long. Germline assignment: CDR1 MGHRA and CDR2 YSYEKL. This chain's CDR3 is CASSQAAGNSYNEQFF. CDR3 sequence (DNA): TGCGCCAGCAGCCAGGCCGCGGGGAACTCCTACAATGAGCAGTTCTTC.

V gene TRBV10-2 combines with J gene TRBJ1-1; D unclear. CDR3 length: 15 residues. V was clipped by 3 bases and J by 1 base, with 12 bases between them. CDR1 is WSHSY, CDR2 SAAADI, per germline. The CDR3 nucleotides are TGCGCCAGCAGTGATCATATTGAAAAGAACACTGAAGCTTTCTTT. It specifies CASSDHIEKNTEAFF.

This clonotype showed up just a few times. This chain links TRBV6-5 with TRBJ2-7; 11 bases line up with TRBD2. V lost 5 bases and J lost 8; bases outside the gene matches: 14. CDR3 length: 16 residues. Germline V CDR1 and CDR2: MNHEY, SVGAGI. In DNA form, the CDR3 reads TGTGCCAGCAGTAACCCCTCCGGGACTAGCGGATATCAGCAGTACTTC. Its translation is CASSNPSGTSGYQQYF.

This clonotype turned up a few times. This chain uses TRBV7-9 with TRBJ1-1, with a tentative D call TRBD1 (5 bases). V was pared by 3 bases and J by 11 bases, with 13 bases between. The CDR3 loop spans 12 amino acids. The germline V gene has CDR1 SEHNR and CDR2 FQNEAQ (reference sequence). CDR3 sequence reads: CASSFLRDWAFF. The DNA for the CDR3 is TGTGCCAGCAGCTTTCTCCGGGACTGGGCTTTCTTT.

The V gene is TRBV12-3 or TRBV12-4, the J gene TRBJ2-1; 8 positions agree with TRBD2. The CDR3 is 15 residues long. Trimming at V came to 5 bases and at J to 6 bases, leaving 9 bases not matched to a gene. The CDR3 DNA sequence: TGTGCCAGCAGTGTTAGCGGGGAAGGTCCCAATGAGCAGTTCTTC. Translated: CASSVSGEGPNEQFF.

V gene TRBV5-1 combines with J gene TRBJ2-1; D is possibly TRBD2 (6 bases). CDR1 is SGHRS and CDR2 is YFSETQ in the germline V gene. This CDR3 comprises 15 residues. Between the trimmed V and J ends, which lost 5 bases and 2 bases, there was a span of 14 bases. The CDR3, as DNA: TGCGCCAGCAGTATCGGGGGACCCCCCTACAATGAGCAGTTCTTC. This sequence encodes CASSIGGPPYNEQFF. Together with reference TRBV5-1 and TRBJ2-1, the CDR3 gives the full variable domain: KAGVTQTPRYLIKTRGQQVTLSCSPISGHRSVSWYQQTPGQGLQFLFEYFSETQRNKGNFPGRFSGRQFSNSRSEMNVSTLELGDSALYLCASSIGGPPYNEQFFGPGTRLTVL.

The sample holds one count of this clonotype. The chain is built from TRBV14 and TRBJ1-2; D gene unclear. The V and J ends lost 1 base and 8 bases respectively, with 14 bases between them. This CDR3 region has 14 residues. Germline V gives CDR1 SGHDN, CDR2 FVKESK. The CDR3 region is CASSQGPPSYGYTF. In DNA form, the CDR3 reads TGTGCCAGCAGCCAAGGACCCCCGAGCTACGGCTACACCTTC. Together with reference TRBV14 and TRBJ1-2, the CDR3 gives the full variable domain: EAGVTQFPSHSVIEKGQTVTLRCDPISGHDNLYWYRRVMGKEIKFLLHFVKESKQDESGMPNNRFLAERTGGTYSTLKVQPAELEDSGVYFCASSQGPPSYGYTFGSGTRLTVV.